The TCR beta chain under discussion was sequenced for a study of T-cell reconstitution after alpha-beta-depleted transplantation in children. With respect to this clonotype: Its specificity is not known.

Study conclusions and caveats: One year after transplant, T-cell counts and diversity came mostly from newly produced T cells. High day-60 TCRbeta diversity in some patients came from surviving recipient T cells and thymic progenitors.

Preparation of the TCRbeta library involved a method that used unique molecular identifiers. TCRdb re-called the PCR reads through MiXCR, storing one row per CDR3 protein. This table holds around 960,000 distinct CDR3 sequences, 25% to 30% found once. In germline, CDR1 is DFQATT, CDR2 SNEGSKA (reference sequence). Trimming pared 2 bases from V and 5 bases from J, leaving 20 bases between. The CDR3 runs to 16 residues. This receptor was taken from a boy in the first two years of life who had a stem cell transplant for SCID, so the T cells may come from the graft donor. The V and J genes are TRBV20-1 and TRBJ2-3; D is perhaps TRBD2 (7 bases). The sequencing used PBMCs, mostly from graft donor cells, collected 360 days after TCRalphabeta/CD19-depleted stem cell transplant. This CDR3 is CSARSLTRGGKDTQYF. The CDR3 DNA is TGCAGTGCTAGATCTCTTACGAGGGGGGGCAAAGATACGCAGTATTTT.